The entry below gives a single T cell receptor beta chain sequence along with its context. What it binds is not known. The data were produced by immunoSEQ multiplex PCR, yet TCRdb's version contains in-frame clones alone and is incomplete. This sample has over 40,000 clones, with about nine tenths found just once. This record belongs to a study of T cells in narcolepsy. Study details: Enrolled donors included narcolepsy type 1 or type 2 patients and healthy controls. Findings and limits, study-wide: Blood of same and different patients, but not healthy controls, reportedly held recurring autoreactive clonotypes. Same-patient CSF and blood CD4+ T cell clonotypes included HCRT-specific and TRIB2-specific autoreactive ones.

Trimming removed 2 bases from V and 0 bases from J, with 8 bases in between. CDR1 MNHEY and CDR2 SMNVEV come from the germline V gene (reference sequence). CDR3 length equals 15 residues. Sequencing was carried out using CD45RA- memory CD4+ T cells from PBMCs. The chain joins TRBV27 to TRBJ1-5; a weak D match, TRBD1 (5 bases). This TCR was recovered from a human donor with narcolepsy. CDR3 protein: CASSLGGASNQPQHF. The DNA for the CDR3 is TGTGCCAGCAGTTTAGGAGGGGCTAGCAATCAGCCCCAGCATTTT.